The T cell receptor (beta chain) described here comes from a study of T cells in Graves' hyperthyroidism and ophthalmopathy. The CDR3 is 14 residues long. Germline V gene lookup returns CDR1 MDHEN and CDR2 SYDVKM. Trimming took off 7 bases at V and 0 bases at J, with 13 bases between the two ends. Researchers took RNA transcripts and amplified the TCR beta CDR3 regions from them. In the first-round RT-PCR of the TCR CDR3, the HTBI primer set was used. TCRdb re-called the multiplex PCR reads with MiXCR, one entry per CDR3 protein. This table has a few hundred thousand distinct CDR3 sequences, about 15% appearing once. This clonotype has at least ten counts. The antigen remains unidentified. Uncontrolled infection, other autoimmune disease, pregnancy or lactation led to exclusion. Based on clinical symptoms, serum thyroxine and TRAb, thyroid ultrasound and orbital computed tomography, diagnoses were reached.

Notes on the study in general: The majority of expanded thyroid clonotypes above 0.001 also appeared in blood.

This chain links TRBV28 with TRBJ2-7, with D perhaps TRBD2 (5 bases). Source material: blood. The receptor's source is a woman aged 25-40 years with Graves' hyperthyroidism that later progressed to Graves' ophthalmopathy. CDR3 loop: CASIPSGSSYEQYF. In nucleotides, the CDR3 is TGTGCCAGCATCCCGAGCGGAAGCTCCTACGAGCAGTACTTC.